The sequence of this T cell receptor beta chain was determined in a study of PD-L1 blockade in urothelial cancer. Method: immunoSEQ multiplex PCR; TCRdb's copy keeps in-frame clones and lacks some. The sample carries about 87,000 clones, less than 90% recorded once. From germline, CDR1 is SGHNT and CDR2 YYREEE (reference sequence). This CDR3 spans 16 amino acids. V shed 4 bases and J 6 bases; nucleotides not matched to a gene: 11. Time point defined: pretreatment peripheral blood. This clone has only one observation. The receptor was derived from a man aged 55 to 70 with urothelial cancer. This sample comprised PBMCs, obtained around atezolizumab (anti-PD-L1) treatment. J is TRBJ2-3 and V is TRBV5-4, with 10 bases aligning to TRBD2. The CDR3 region is CASSRGGAGGRDTQYF. The CDR3 nucleotides are TGTGCCAGCAGCCGGGGGGGAGCGGGAGGGCGCGATACGCAGTATTTT.